This T cell receptor (beta chain) was documented in a study of blood T cell repertoires in COVID-19. Study-wide background: Both acute and convalescent COVID-19 samples were obtained from the United States, Italy and Spain.

Per the study methods: Amplification of reference gene primers provided the estimated nucleated cell counts. TCRdb's copy holds only in-frame clones and misses some; the assay was immunoSEQ multiplex PCR. The V and J calls and clone size were taken over from that table, and D and trimming were inferred from the DNA. The sample holds approximately 97,000 clones, around nine tenths seen once. V dropped 4 bases and J dropped 2 bases, with 12 bases sitting between them. The germline CDR1 and CDR2 sequences are SGHDT and YYEEEE. The CDR3 contains 14 residues. The specimen was peripheral blood. The sequence derives from a man between 50 and 59 years old with active or convalescent COVID-19. V gene TRBV5-6 combines with J gene TRBJ1-2; D not certain. The CDR3 spells CASSGEERNYGYTF. The CDR3, as DNA: TGTGCCAGCAGCGGTGAGGAACGGAACTATGGCTACACCTTC.